This TCR beta chain appears in the sequencing data of a study of identical twins. Regarding the study as a whole: Zero-insertion analyses were open to partial confounding by invariant MAIT and iNKT cells. Out-of-frame TCR alpha sharing observed in monozygotic twins exceeded model estimates.

Details on this clonotype: Its antigen is not known.

A universal primer site arose from template switching, and cDNA bore unique molecular identifiers. TCRdb itself ran the 5' RACE reads through MiXCR, one entry per CDR3 protein. The sample includes 200,000 to 250,000 distinct CDR3 sequences, around 6.9% seen only once; the top ten take 1.5% to 2.5%. CDR3 length: 16 amino acids. V shed 4 bases and J shed 6 bases, with 21 bases lying between them. Germline CDR1 is SGHRS and CDR2 is YFSETQ. Another study also made use of these data, one on yellow fever vaccine responses in identical twins.

Sample: memory (CD45RO+) T cells sorted from blood. This receptor was identified in a woman between 18 and 29 years old in good health. The chain has TRBV5-1 and TRBJ2-3; possibly TRBD2 for D (7 bases). The DNA for the CDR3 is TGCGCCAGCAGCCCGGCGGGTCGGGGGGCCTGGGATACGCAGTATTTT. Protein: CASSPAGRGAWDTQYF.